The rows below give T cell receptor beta chains drawn from one sample of a study of shared clonotypes between healthy human individuals. Sequencing used immunoSEQ multiplex PCR; TCRdb keeps in-frame clones, though not all of them. The sample has about 1.5 million clones; about 98% are singletons. The sequencing sample was made of naive CD4+ T cells sorted from blood. The receptors derive from a man aged 25 to 45 in good health. Both conserved end residues are trimmed from each CDR3. The order of the fields is J gene, V gene, CDR3 protein.

j_gene: TRBJ2-7
v_gene: TRBV30
CDR3aa: AWNPTGTYEQY

j_gene: TRBJ2-5
v_gene: TRBV5-4
CDR3aa: ASSPSPPEKETQY

j_gene: TRBJ1-1
v_gene: TRBV19
CDR3aa: ASRRGWGTEAF

j_gene: TRBJ1-4
v_gene: TRBV5-5
CDR3aa: ASSLQGTGEEKLF

j_gene: TRBJ1-5
v_gene: TRBV10-3
CDR3aa: AINDRGGNQPQH

j_gene: TRBJ2-1
v_gene: TRBV18
CDR3aa: ASSKGQSSYNEQF

j_gene: TRBJ2-1
v_gene: TRBV18
CDR3aa: ASSPQRKISYNEQF

j_gene: TRBJ2-7
v_gene: TRBV10-3
CDR3aa: AISDGHSGRQLYEQY

j_gene: TRBJ1-1
v_gene: TRBV6-6
CDR3aa: ASSGPAQGAAGEAF

j_gene: TRBJ2-6
v_gene: TRBV5-4
CDR3aa: ASSLGQGLASGANVLT

j_gene: TRBJ1-3
v_gene: TRBV18
CDR3aa: ASSPASGNTIY

j_gene: TRBJ2-1
v_gene: TRBV30
CDR3aa: AWDLRLAANEQF

j_gene: TRBJ1-3
v_gene: TRBV4-3
CDR3aa: ASSQEGSRGNTIY

j_gene: TRBJ2-1
v_gene: TRBV19
CDR3aa: ASSILAGGRPNEQF

j_gene: TRBJ2-2
v_gene: TRBV9
CDR3aa: ASSLAGKNTGELF

j_gene: TRBJ2-5
v_gene: TRBV19
CDR3aa: ASSPGETQY

j_gene: TRBJ2-7
v_gene: TRBV15
CDR3aa: ATSRDRGTKGYEQY

j_gene: TRBJ2-1
v_gene: TRBV5-4
CDR3aa: ASSYSVGAVFDEQF

j_gene: TRBJ2-2
v_gene: TRBV5-1
CDR3aa: ASSLEGTGELF

j_gene: TRBJ2-7
v_gene: TRBV6-5
CDR3aa: ASSYYGLEQY

j_gene: TRBJ2-1
v_gene: TRBV6-6
CDR3aa: ASSYGLAYNEQF

j_gene: TRBJ1-1
v_gene: TRBV18
CDR3aa: ASSPAGAPNTEAF

j_gene: TRBJ2-7
v_gene: TRBV4-1
CDR3aa: ASSQDGQGTYEQY

j_gene: TRBJ2-6
v_gene: TRBV5-4
CDR3aa: ASSSSASGANVLT

j_gene: TRBJ2-7
v_gene: TRBV9
CDR3aa: ASSPRTGQGKLFEQY

j_gene: TRBJ1-2
v_gene: TRBV14
CDR3aa: ASSQGVFVGGYT

j_gene: TRBJ1-1
v_gene: TRBV2
CDR3aa: AGKQFMSTEAF

j_gene: TRBJ2-2
v_gene: TRBV7-9
CDR3aa: ASSIGQGVMASTGELF

j_gene: TRBJ1-2
v_gene: TRBV7-2
CDR3aa: ASSLATGARYGYT

j_gene: TRBJ2-3
v_gene: TRBV18
CDR3aa: ASSPIAFPIASTDTQY

j_gene: TRBJ2-7
v_gene: TRBV6-1
CDR3aa: ASSEGLAGGYEQY

j_gene: TRBJ2-2
v_gene: TRBV6-5
CDR3aa: ASSSGRLAGAGELF

j_gene: TRBJ1-2
v_gene: TRBV28
CDR3aa: ATSGSYGYT

j_gene: TRBJ2-5
v_gene: TRBV7-2
CDR3aa: ASSWKTGHGETQY

j_gene: -
v_gene: TRBV18
CDR3aa: ASSPPEGSGEQY

j_gene: TRBJ1-2
v_gene: TRBV25-1
CDR3aa: ASSEQGFDGYT

j_gene: TRBJ2-3
v_gene: TRBV7-9
CDR3aa: ASSSLGDTQY

j_gene: TRBJ1-3
v_gene: TRBV11-2
CDR3aa: ASSRLSGNTIY

j_gene: TRBJ2-3
v_gene: TRBV5-5
CDR3aa: ASSLLRDRGLLTDTQY

j_gene: TRBJ2-7
v_gene: TRBV10-3
CDR3aa: AISERTGYEQY

j_gene: TRBJ2-3
v_gene: TRBV2
CDR3aa: ASSEAGSTDTQY

j_gene: TRBJ1-1
v_gene: TRBV19
CDR3aa: ASQQGARTEAF